Listed below are T cell receptor beta chains from one sample, sequenced in a study of blood T cell repertoires in COVID-19. Profiling relied on immunoSEQ multiplex PCR, and the TCRdb table lists in-frame clones only, not all of them. The table shows tens of thousands of clones, with over 75% occurring only once. Sequenced material: peripheral blood. These receptors came from a man in his 70s with active COVID-19. Each CDR3 is given with its conserved first and last residue. D genes are given only for firm matches. The size entry is marked missing in some rows and otherwise reads once, few, many or a size class.

clone_size	v_call	j_call	d_call	cdr3_nt	cdr3_aa
.	TRBV6-1	TRBJ2-3	TRBD1	TGTGCCAGCAGTGAAAAACAGGGGACAGGCACAGATACGCAGTATTTT	CASSEKQGTGTDTQYF
.	TRBV19	TRBJ2-5	TRBD2	TGTGCCAGTAGCCCCACAGCGGGGGGCCAGACCCAGTACTTC	CASSPTAGGQTQYF
.	TRBV3-1/TRBV3-2	TRBJ2-1	.	TGTGCCAGCAGCCAAGCCTCGACAGGTGAGCAGTTCTTC	CASSQASTGEQFF
.	TRBV5-6	TRBJ1-1	.	TGTGCCAGCAGCTTGGCGGGGGGACGGGTGAACACTGAAGCTTTCTTT	CASSLAGGRVNTEAFF
.	TRBV5-1	TRBJ2-2	TRBD2	TGCGCCAGCAGCCCGTTTGGAGCGGGGGGGCGCGACACCGGGGAGCTGTTTTTT	CASSPFGAGGRDTGELFF
.	TRBV19	TRBJ2-7	TRBD1	TGTGCCAGTAGTATTGGGACAGGGGGCTACGAGCAGTACTTC	CASSIGTGGYEQYF
.	TRBV30	TRBJ1-5	.	TGTGCCTGGAGTTACAGGAGCAATCAGCCCCAGCATTTT	CAWSYRSNQPQHF
.	TRBV2	TRBJ1-2	TRBD1	TGTGCCAGCAACCGGGACAGCCGGAATGGCTACACCTTC	CASNRDSRNGYTF
.	TRBV10-3	TRBJ1-5	.	TGTGCCATCAGTGAAAACGGGACACCCAATCAGCCCCAGCATTTT	CAISENGTPNQPQHF
.	TRBV5-1	TRBJ2-7	TRBD2	TGCGCCAGCAGCCCTACTAGCGGGGGGGCCTACGAGCAGTACTTC	CASSPTSGGAYEQYF
.	TRBV7-8	TRBJ2-5	TRBD2	TGTGCCAGCAGCCTGGGGGCGACTAGCGGCCAAGAGACCCAGTACTTC	CASSLGATSGQETQYF
.	TRBV7-8	TRBJ1-2	TRBD1	TGTGCCAGCAGCTTAGACAGGGGCTATGGCTACACCTTC	CASSLDRGYGYTF
.	TRBV3-1/TRBV3-2	TRBJ1-6	.	TGTGCCAGCAGCCAAACAGGATTCTATAATTCACCCCTCCACTTT	CASSQTGFYNSPLHF
.	TRBV7-2	TRBJ1-5	.	TGTGCCAGCAGCTACAGAGTTAATCAGCCCCAGCATTTT	CASSYRVNQPQHF
.	TRBV3-1/TRBV3-2	TRBJ1-2	.	TGTGCCAGCAGCCATGGTCAGGGATTCGGTGGCTACACCTTC	CASSHGQGFGGYTF
.	TRBV4-1	TRBJ1-3	.	TGCGCCAGCAGCCAAGGACACACCTCTGGAAACACCATATATTTT	CASSQGHTSGNTIYF
.	TRBV2	TRBJ2-7	.	TGTGCCAGCACTAGGGACAATTACGAGCAGTACTTC	CASTRDNYEQYF
once	TRBV6-6	TRBJ2-7	TRBD1	TGTGCCAGCAGTCTCTACCCTCCGGGACAGGGGATCTACGAGCAGTACTTC	CASSLYPPGQGIYEQYF
.	TRBV28	TRBJ1-1	.	TGTGCCAGCAGTCATACAAGGAACACTGAAGCTTTCTTT	CASSHTRNTEAFF
few	TRBV7-9	TRBJ2-5	.	TGTGCCAGCTCCCCTGAGAGGGAAAGAGAGACCCAGTACTTC	CASSPERERETQYF
.	TRBV6-4	TRBJ1-5	.	TGTGCCACCCGTTGGGTGGGCAGGGGCAATCAGCCCCAGCATTTT	CATRWVGRGNQPQHF
.	TRBV7-6	TRBJ2-3	.	TGTGCCAGCAGCTCGGGGGGCCGTGGAGATACGCAGTATTTT	CASSSGGRGDTQYF
.	TRBV2	TRBJ1-2	.	TGTGCCAGCAGGGCAGGGCCTAACTATGGCTACACCTTC	CASRAGPNYGYTF
.	TRBV5-1	TRBJ2-7	.	TGCGCCAGCAGCTTGGGGGCACAACCACCCTACGAGCAGTACTTC	CASSLGAQPPYEQYF
.	TRBV2	TRBJ2-7	.	TGTGCCAGCACCGGGGGGGGACAGGGCTACTACGAGCAGTACTTC	CASTGGGQGYYEQYF
.	TRBV12-5	TRBJ1-2	TRBD1	TGTGCTAGTGGCGAAGGACAGGCCTATAACTATGGCTACACCTTC	CASGEGQAYNYGYTF
.	TRBV18	TRBJ2-7	.	TGTGCCAGCTCACCACGAGGGGGGGGTTCAAACTCCTACGAGCAGTACTTC	CASSPRGGGSNSYEQYF
.	TRBV5-1	TRBJ1-4	.	TGCGCCAGCAGACAACAGGCTATGGCTGGTGAAAAACTGTTTTTT	CASRQQAMAGEKLFF
.	TRBV7-9	TRBJ2-7	TRBD1	TGTGCCAGCAGCACTTGGACAGGTTATTCCTACGAGCAGTACTTC	CASSTWTGYSYEQYF
.	TRBV14	TRBJ1-4	TRBD1	TGTGCCAGCAGCCTCGGGACAGGGATCTATGAAAAACTGTTTTTT	CASSLGTGIYEKLFF
once	TRBV19	TRBJ2-5	.	TGTGCCAGTAGTGCCCGCGGGGAATTGAAAGAGACCCAGTACTTC	CASSARGELKETQYF
.	TRBV10-3	TRBJ1-3	TRBD1	TGTGCCATCAGTAGGGACAGGGACTCTGGAAACACCATATATTTT	CAISRDRDSGNTIYF
.	TRBV7-2	TRBJ1-6	.	TGTGCCAGCAGCTTAGGGTTCAGGCTTAATTCACCCCTCCACTTT	CASSLGFRLNSPLHF
few	TRBV7-9	TRBJ2-2	.	TGTGCCAGCAGTCTACGACTTCTCACCGGGGAGCTGTTTTTT	CASSLRLLTGELFF
.	TRBV3-1/TRBV3-2	TRBJ2-5	TRBD2	TGTGCCAGCAGCTCCGCGGGGGGGCTGGAGACCCAGTACTTC	CASSSAGGLETQYF
.	TRBV5-1	TRBJ2-3	.	TGCGCCAGCAGCCAGGATCCTAGCACAGATACGCAGTATTTT	CASSQDPSTDTQYF
.	TRBV6-2/TRBV6-3	TRBJ2-1	.	TGTGCCAGCAGCCGGCCCGGTACTAGCTCCTACAATGAGCAGTTCTTC	CASSRPGTSSYNEQFF
.	TRBV6-2/TRBV6-3	TRBJ2-7	.	TGTGCCAGCAGTTACGGCGTGAGGGGGACCACCTACGAGCAGTACTTC	CASSYGVRGTTYEQYF
.	TRBV19	TRBJ2-3	TRBD1	TGTGCCAGTAGTCCCGACAGGGGTGATACGCAGTATTTT	CASSPDRGDTQYF
.	TRBV7-3	TRBJ2-3	TRBD1	TGTGCCAGCAGCTTAACCCGGTCGGCTGGGACAGGGAGCACAGATACGCAGTATTTT	CASSLTRSAGTGSTDTQYF
few	TRBV18	TRBJ1-5	.	TGTGCCAGCTCACCACAGGCAGGGCAGGGTCAGCCCCAGCATTTT	CASSPQAGQGQPQHF
once	TRBV7-6	TRBJ2-3	TRBD2	TGTGCCAGCAAGCGGGAGGCCAAAAACACAGATACGCAGTATTTT	CASKREAKNTDTQYF
.	TRBV18	TRBJ2-5	TRBD1	TGTGCCAGCTCATCCAAACCGACAGGGAACGGAGAGACCCAGTACTTC	CASSSKPTGNGETQYF
once	TRBV2	TRBJ1-3	.	TGTGCCAGCAGTGTGGGGAACCGACAGGGAAACACCATATATTTT	CASSVGNRQGNTIYF
.	TRBV7-8	TRBJ2-1	.	TGTGCCAGCAGTCATTCTTTAGGACTAAGCGATGAGCAGTTCTTC	CASSHSLGLSDEQFF
.	TRBV30	TRBJ2-5	TRBD2	TGTGCCTGGAGTGTCAGCGGGGGGGGAGAGACCCAGTACTTC	CAWSVSGGGETQYF
.	TRBV7-2	TRBJ2-3	TRBD2	TGTGCCAGCAAGCGGGGGGGCTCCACAGATACGCAGTATTTT	CASKRGGSTDTQYF
.	TRBV14	TRBJ2-3	TRBD1	TGTGCCAGCAGCCAAGAATCAGGCAGGGGGCGGTGGGATACGCAGTATTTT	CASSQESGRGRWDTQYF
once	TRBV7-6	TRBJ2-5	.	TGTGCCAGCAGCTTAGAGGCCGGAGAGAGGGAGACCCAGTACTTC	CASSLEAGERETQYF
.	TRBV11-2	TRBJ2-4	.	TGTGCCAGCAGCTTTACCGACTCAGCCAAAAACATTCAGTACTTC	CASSFTDSAKNIQYF
.	TRBV4-2	TRBJ2-7	TRBD2	TGTGCCAGCAGCCAAGTTGCCGGGACTAGCTCCTACGAGCAGTACTTC	CASSQVAGTSSYEQYF
.	TRBV5-1	TRBJ2-7	.	TGCGCCAGCAAAATTTTTGGCAGGGCCGACGAGCAGTACTTC	CASKIFGRADEQYF
.	TRBV4-3	TRBJ2-7	TRBD2	TGCGCCAGCAGCCAAGATCTAGCGGGGTCCTACGAGCAGTACTTC	CASSQDLAGSYEQYF
.	TRBV5-4	TRBJ1-6	TRBD1	TGTGCCAGCAGCTGGGGACAGGGGGCCTATAATTCACCCCTCCACTTT	CASSWGQGAYNSPLHF
.	TRBV11-3	TRBJ1-2	TRBD1	TGTGCCAGCAGCTTAGACACAGGGGGCTATGGCTACACCTTC	CASSLDTGGYGYTF
.	TRBV11-2	TRBJ2-5	TRBD2	TGTGCCAGCAGCCCTCTAGCGGGGGGGCCTGTAGAGACCCAGTACTTC	CASSPLAGGPVETQYF
once	TRBV12-3/TRBV12-4	TRBJ2-5	.	TGTGCCAGCAGTTTATTGCAGGGCGGGACCCAGTACTTC	CASSLLQGGTQYF